This TCR beta chain derives from a study of T cells in localized non-small cell lung cancer. This table comes from immunoSEQ multiplex PCR, and its TCRdb copy is limited to in-frame clones, with some not included. Of a few thousand clones in the sample, more than 20% are singletons; the top ten hold around a quarter. In germline, CDR1 is MNHGY, CDR2 SAAAGT. Trimming left V 3 bases short and J 11 bases short, with 13 bases between. The CDR3 totals 13 residues. The sequence derives from a woman between 40 and 69 years old with stage I lung adenocarcinoma. The V call is TRBV6-8, the J call TRBJ1-4; D is possibly TRBD1 (5 bases). The sequences come from lung tumor tissue, collected before any cancer treatment. This CDR3 is CASSYIGAGKLFF. The CDR3 DNA reads as TGTGCCAGCAGTTATATCGGGGCGGGGAAACTGTTTTTT.